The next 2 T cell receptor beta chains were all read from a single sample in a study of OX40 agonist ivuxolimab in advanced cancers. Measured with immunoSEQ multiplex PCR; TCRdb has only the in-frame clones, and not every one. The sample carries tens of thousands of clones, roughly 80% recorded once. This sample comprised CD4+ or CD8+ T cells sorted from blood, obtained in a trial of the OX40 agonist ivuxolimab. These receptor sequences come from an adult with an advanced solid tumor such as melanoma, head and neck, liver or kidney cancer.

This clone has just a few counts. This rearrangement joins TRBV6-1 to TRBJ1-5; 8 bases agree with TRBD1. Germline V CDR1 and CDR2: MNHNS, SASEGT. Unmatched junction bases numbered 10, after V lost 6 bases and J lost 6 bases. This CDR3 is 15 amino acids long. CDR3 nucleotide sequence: TGTGCCAGCAGCCCCGACAGGGGACGAGGTCAGCCCCAGCATTTT. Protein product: CASSPDRGRGQPQHF.

The CDR3 coding sequence is TGTGCCAGCAGCTTGGACAGGGGTCAAGAGACCCAGTACTTC. Amino acids: CASSLDRGQETQYF. The chain couples TRBV5-6 to TRBJ2-5; 7 nucleotides agree with TRBD1. The V gene's germline CDR1 is SGHDT and CDR2 YYEEEE. The CDR3 totals 14 residues. With V trimmed by 0 bases and J by 2 bases, 1 base remained unmatched.